One and the same sample provided the 18 T cell receptor beta chains below, sequenced in a study of CD8+CD57+ T cells in acquired aplastic anemia. Using genomic DNA as the template, TCR beta VDJ and CDR3 profiling was carried out. TCRdb re-called the reads through MiXCR, storing one row per CDR3 protein. The sample has under 200,000 distinct CDR3 sequences, 55% to 80% seen once. Sequencing input: sorted CD4+, CD8+, or CD8+CD57+ T cells (not recorded which) from PBMCs. The receptors stem from a human donor in good health.

This clonotype was recorded many times. J is TRBJ1-1 and V is TRBV14, with 8 bases matching TRBD1. The CDR3 is made up of 15 amino acids. V lost 2 bases to trimming and J lost 0 bases; unmatched junction nucleotides: 2. Germline CDR1 is SGHDN and CDR2 is FVKESK. The CDR3 spells CASSQRTGLNTEAFF. CDR3 in DNA: TGTGCCAGCAGCCAACGGACAGGGTTGAACACTGAAGCTTTCTTT.

The genes are TRBV14 and TRBJ2-2, with D uncertain. From germline, CDR1 is SGHDN and CDR2 FVKESK. The CDR3 has 12 amino acids. V lost 0 bases and J lost 10, with 6 bases in between. The CDR3 is CASSQDSAELFF. The CDR3 coding sequence is TGTGCCAGCAGCCAAGACAGCGCGGAGCTGTTTTTT.

The table lists this clonotype with a few counts. The chain carries TRBV5-1 and TRBJ2-7; perhaps TRBD2 as D (5 bases). Trimming shortened V by 2 bases and J by 6 bases, and 12 bases separated the two germline ends. From germline, CDR1 is SGHRS and CDR2 YFSETQ. The CDR3 totals 13 residues. The CDR3 region is CASSFRGAGEQYF. The CDR3 nucleotides are TGCGCCAGCAGCTTTCGGGGAGCTGGCGAGCAGTACTTC.

In this sample, this clonotype turned up a few times. This chain uses TRBV25-1 with TRBJ1-1; 10 bases fit TRBD1. With V trimmed by 6 bases and J by 11 bases, 9 bases remained unmatched. This CDR3 has 13 residues. Germline loops: CDR1 MGHDK, CDR2 SYGVNS. CDR3 sequence reads: CASSRDGQGEAFF. CDR3 DNA: TGTGCCAGCAGCCGAGACGGACAGGGGGAGGCTTTCTTT.

This clonotype showed up many times. This sequence joins TRBV29-1 and TRBJ2-7; D gene ambiguous. V was shortened by 6 bases and J by 3 bases, with 12 bases between the two germline ends. The CDR3 loop spans 12 amino acids. Germline CDR1 SQVTM, CDR2 ANQGSEA. CDR3 in DNA: TGCAGCGTACGGGCTACACACTACGAGCAGTACTTC. Residues: CSVRATHYEQYF.

The rearrangement uses TRBV5-4 and TRBJ1-1; no firm D call. V gave up 2 bases and J gave up 4 bases, with 15 bases separating them. The CDR3 runs to 15 residues. Germline V gene lookup returns CDR1 SGHNT and CDR2 YYREEE (reference sequence). The chain's CDR3 is CASSLRAGFVTEAFF. Written as DNA, the CDR3 is TGTGCCAGCAGCTTAAGGGCTGGGTTTGTCACTGAAGCTTTCTTT.

J is TRBJ1-5 and V is TRBV20-1; no definite D call. CDR3 length: 10 amino acids. V was shortened by 7 bases and J by 7 bases, with 8 bases between the two germline ends. Germline V gene data show CDR1 as DFQATT and CDR2 as SNEGSKA (reference sequence). The CDR3 sequence: CSVTGQPQHF. The CDR3 coding sequence is TGCAGTGTAACCGGACAGCCCCAGCATTTT.

The gene calls are TRBV6-1 and TRBJ2-7; TRBD1 matches at 8 bases. Germline lookup yields CDR1 MNHNS and CDR2 SASEGT. J lost 3 bases, V lost 5 bases, and 9 bases had no gene match. This CDR3 contains 15 residues. CDR3 sequence: CASSSDRGGYYEQYF. The CDR3 DNA sequence: TGTGCCAGCAGTTCAGACAGGGGAGGCTACTACGAGCAGTACTTC.

The genes are TRBV7-9 and TRBJ1-2, with D uncertain. With 2 bases removed from V and 5 bases from J, the gap between germline ends came to 18 bases. This CDR3 contains 16 residues. Germline V CDR1 and CDR2: SEHNR, FQNEAQ (reference sequence). The CDR3 loop is CASSLSGSTVAYGYTF. The CDR3 bases are TGTGCCAGCAGCTTAAGTGGCAGCACCGTGGCGTATGGCTACACCTTC.

The chain has TRBV9 and TRBJ2-1; maybe TRBD1 (6 bases). With 0 bases removed from V and 4 bases from J, the gap between germline ends came to 17 bases. The V gene's germline CDR1 is SGDLS and CDR2 YYNGEE. This CDR3 has 17 residues. The CDR3 DNA sequence: TGTGCCAGCAGCGTAGATCCCGACAGGACCTTGTACAATGAGCAGTTCTTC. Its translation is CASSVDPDRTLYNEQFF.

Of note for this clonotype: Lacking the conserved final phenylalanine or tryptophan, this CDR3 likely reflects a read error. Because the CDR3's place on the DNA is in doubt, the DNA is left out and the CDR3 is given as listed by TCRdb. The chain carries TRBV15 and TRBJ1-5. The CDR3 numbers 18 amino acids, ends counted. Looked up from germline, CDR1 is LNHNV and CDR2 is YYDKDF (reference sequence). The CDR3 region is CATSRDRGRTLAISPSMV.

The V call is TRBV20-1, the J call TRBJ2-3, with D perhaps given as TRBD1 or TRBD2 (5 bases each). Germline CDR1 and CDR2: DFQATT and SNEGSKA (reference sequence). Trimming took off 6 bases at V and 5 bases at J, with 12 bases between the two ends. This CDR3 comprises 12 residues. CDR3 protein: CSARDAIDTQYF. DNA of the CDR3: TGCAGTGCAAGGGACGCGATAGATACGCAGTATTTT.

This chain uses TRBV7-6 with TRBJ1-1; no clear D. Germline values: CDR1 SGHVS, CDR2 FNYEAQ. Trimming left V 5 bases short and J 14 bases short, with 18 bases between. The CDR3 consists of 12 residues. CDR3 sequence reads: CASSMDYNEQFF. The CDR3 nucleotides read TGTGCCAGCAGCATGGACTACAATGAGCAGTTCTTT.

The chain combines TRBV5-8 with TRBJ2-7; no clear D. Germline CDR1 and CDR2: SGHTS and YDEGEE. Trimming left V 4 bases short and J 3 bases short, with 14 bases between. This CDR3 contains 14 residues. DNA for the CDR3: TGTGCCAGCAGCCAGAACCCAGCTTACTACGAGCAGTACTTC. It yields the protein CASSQNPAYYEQYF.

The V call is TRBV9, the J call TRBJ2-7, with D perhaps TRBD2 (5 bases). This CDR3 region has 15 residues. Germline V gene lookup returns CDR1 SGDLS and CDR2 YYNGEE. V shed 0 bases and J shed 2 bases, with 12 bases lying between them. CDR3 loop: CASSVGAGGPYEQYF. CDR3 nucleotides: TGTGCCAGCAGCGTAGGGGCCGGCGGGCCCTACGAGCAGTACTTC.

Remarks on this clonotype: This likely comes from a read error, as the CDR3 has no conserved phenylalanine or tryptophan at its end. The DNA is left out, because the CDR3 cannot be placed on it with certainty; the CDR3 is given as TCRdb lists it. The chain has TRBV2 and TRBJ1-3; the D segment call TRBD1 is taken from the table without a DNA check. The CDR3 has 10 residues if both end residues are counted. Germline-derived CDR1 and CDR2 are SNHLY and FYNNEI. This chain's CDR3 is CASSRPRLSG.

As DNA, the CDR3 is TGTGCCAGCACCCGGAAGCGGGGGAGCACAGATACGCAGTATTTT. Translation: CASTRKRGSTDTQYF. This chain uses TRBV5-6 with TRBJ2-3, with 8 bases lining up with TRBD2. The V segment lost 6 bases and the J segment 0 bases; nucleotides outside the gene matches: 6. Germline assignment: CDR1 SGHDT and CDR2 YYEEEE. The CDR3 has 15 amino acids.

J is TRBJ1-2 and V is TRBV19; 8 bases align to TRBD1. This CDR3 comprises 16 residues. Germline V gene lookup returns CDR1 LNHDA and CDR2 SQIVND (reference sequence). V shed 5 bases, J shed 0 bases, and the junction held 8 bases outside the gene matches. Here the CDR3 DNA reads TGTGCCAGTAGTCAAACCCAGGGGGCGACTAACTATGGCTACACCTTC. It translates to CASSQTQGATNYGYTF.